These 8 T cell receptor beta chains share one sample of origin, sequenced in a study of response to subunit inactivated influenza vaccine. Each CDR3 protein is one row after TCRdb ran MiXCR on the RT-PCR reads. The data contain almost 600,000 distinct CDR3 sequences, about 14% of them singletons. This specimen consisted of PBMCs from blood, obtained roughly 12 days after vaccination. The receptor source for this set is a man aged 45-65 years who received an inactivated influenza vaccine.

J is TRBJ1-6 and V is TRBV7-6, with D possibly matching TRBD1 (6 bases). Trimming left V 1 base short and J 8 bases short, with 12 bases between. The germline gives CDR1 SGHVS, CDR2 FNYEAQ. The CDR3 is 15 residues long. The CDR3 nucleotides are TGTGCCAGCAGCTTAGGTGGGGGCGCGGATTCACCCCTCCACTTT. It translates to CASSLGGGADSPLHF. The full variable domain, rest sourced from reference TRBV7-6 and TRBJ1-6, is GAGVSQSPRYKVTKRGQDVALRCDPISGHVSLYWYRQALGQGPEFLTYFNYEAQQDKSGLPNDRFSAERPEGSISTLTIQRTEQRDSAMYRCASSLGGGADSPLHFGNGTRLTVT.

This chain connects TRBV5-1 to TRBJ1-6; D may be TRBD1 (6 bases). V was clipped by 5 bases and J by 3 bases, with 15 bases between them. Germline CDR1 and CDR2: SGHRS and YFSETQ. The CDR3 consists of 16 residues. The CDR3 nucleotides read TGCGCCAGCAGGTCCTCCCGGGACATCTATAATTCACCCCTCCACTTT. This sequence encodes CASRSSRDIYNSPLHF.

This clonotype is a singleton in its sample. The chain is built from TRBV6-5 and TRBJ2-1, with D tentatively TRBD2 (6 bases). V lost 3 bases and J lost 2, with 8 bases in between. This CDR3 spans 14 amino acids. The germline CDR1 and CDR2 sequences are MNHEY and SVGAGI. The CDR3 DNA is TGTGCCAGCAGTTATGGACTACCCTACAATGAGCAGTTCTTC. This codes for CASSYGLPYNEQFF.

V and J are TRBV29-1 and TRBJ2-1; D may be TRBD1 or TRBD2 (5 bases each). Between the trimmed V and J ends, which lost 6 bases and 6 bases, there was a span of 27 bases. Per the germline V gene, CDR1 is SQVTM and CDR2 is ANQGSEA. There are 17 residues in the CDR3. Here the CDR3 reads CSVDTFRPENGGNEQFF. In DNA form, the CDR3 reads TGCAGCGTAGATACCTTCCGGCCAGAAAATGGGGGCAATGAGCAGTTCTTC.

This clonotype has a count of ten or more. This chain uses TRBV24-1 with TRBJ2-2, with 7 bases identical to TRBD2. CDR3 size: 13 residues. Germline V gene data show CDR1 as KGHDR and CDR2 as SFDVKD. J lost 4 bases, V lost 10 bases, and 5 bases had no gene match. The CDR3 DNA sequence: TGTGCCACTGAGCGGGGTGGCACCGGGGAGCTGTTTTTT. Its translation: CATERGGTGELFF.

This chain connects TRBV2 to TRBJ2-2, with D perhaps TRBD2 (6 bases). The V gene lost 3 bases and the J gene lost 3 bases, with 11 bases spanning the gap. The germline V gene has CDR1 SNHLY and CDR2 FYNNEI. The CDR3 has 15 residues. The CDR3 DNA reads TGTGCCAGCAGTGAGTCAGGGAGGTACACCGGGGAGCTGTTTTTT. Its protein is CASSESGRYTGELFF.

In its sample, this clonotype was seen a few times. J is TRBJ2-7 and V is TRBV12-3 or TRBV12-4; TRBD1 might be the D (5 bases). The length of the CDR3 is 12 residues. Trimming took 6 bases from V and 2 from J, leaving 8 bases between them. The DNA of the CDR3 is TGTGCCAGCAGACAGACAGCCTACGAGCAGTACTTC. Its protein is CASRQTAYEQYF.

This chain uses TRBV6-5 with TRBJ2-3; the D gene is possibly TRBD1 (6 bases). V lost 4 bases and J 14 bases, leaving 16 bases between the germline ends. CDR3 length: 12 residues. Germline V gene lookup returns CDR1 MNHEY and CDR2 SVGAGI. CDR3 sequence reads: CASSSMTGLVYF. The CDR3 DNA follows: TGTGCCAGCAGTTCGATGACAGGTTTAGTGTATTTT.